This T cell receptor (beta chain) was captured by sequencing in a study of identical twins. A universal primer site arose from template switching, and cDNA bore unique molecular identifiers. TCRdb called the 5' RACE reads again in MiXCR, with one record for every CDR3 protein. The sample yields some 20,000 distinct CDR3 sequences, 55% to 75% seen once. This clonotype occurred a few times. The antigen is unknown. Points from the study as a whole: Twins' excess sharing was less marked for out-of-frame beta sequences. Interpretation of the results relied on cross-sectional statistical analysis and not on following the same donors. Invariant MAIT and iNKT cells may have partly biased zero-insertion analyses.

The CDR3 loop spans 16 amino acids. After removal of 6 bases from V and 2 bases from J, the junction contained 10 bases not matched to a gene. The germline CDR1 and CDR2 sequences are ENHRY and SYGVKD. V and J are TRBV10-3 and TRBJ2-7; 10 nucleotides align to TRBD2. Sequencing was done on a sample of memory (CD45RO+) T cells sorted from blood. This receptor was identified in a woman aged 18-30 years in good health. This table probably holds off-target reads from a library built for another chain. The CDR3 DNA sequence: TGTGCCATCAGGAAGGGACTAGCGAGGGAGGCCTACGAGCAGTACTTC. Protein: CAIRKGLAREAYEQYF.